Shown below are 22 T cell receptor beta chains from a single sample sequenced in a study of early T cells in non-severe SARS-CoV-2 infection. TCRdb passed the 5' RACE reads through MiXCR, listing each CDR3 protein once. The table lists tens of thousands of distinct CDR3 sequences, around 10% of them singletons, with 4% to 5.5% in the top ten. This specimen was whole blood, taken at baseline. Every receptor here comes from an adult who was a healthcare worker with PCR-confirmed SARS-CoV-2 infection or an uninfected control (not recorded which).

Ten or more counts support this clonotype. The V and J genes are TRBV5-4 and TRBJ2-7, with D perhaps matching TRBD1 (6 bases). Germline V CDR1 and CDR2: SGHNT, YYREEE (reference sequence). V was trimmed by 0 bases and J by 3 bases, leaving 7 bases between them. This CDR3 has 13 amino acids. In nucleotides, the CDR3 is TGTGCCAGCAGCTTGGACAGGGACTACGAGCAGTACTTC. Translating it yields CASSLDRDYEQYF.

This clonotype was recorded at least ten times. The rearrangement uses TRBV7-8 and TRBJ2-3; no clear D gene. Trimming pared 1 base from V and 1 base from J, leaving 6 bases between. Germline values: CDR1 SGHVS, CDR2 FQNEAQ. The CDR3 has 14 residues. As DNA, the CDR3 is TGTGCCAGCAGCTTAGAGGGCCGCACAGATACGCAGTATTTT. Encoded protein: CASSLEGRTDTQYF.

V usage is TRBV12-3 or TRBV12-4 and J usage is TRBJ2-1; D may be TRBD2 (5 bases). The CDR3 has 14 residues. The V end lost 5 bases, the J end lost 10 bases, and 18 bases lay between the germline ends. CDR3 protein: CASSRGSLAREQFF. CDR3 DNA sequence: TGTGCCAGCAGTCGCGGTTCCCTAGCTCGCGAGCAGTTCTTC.

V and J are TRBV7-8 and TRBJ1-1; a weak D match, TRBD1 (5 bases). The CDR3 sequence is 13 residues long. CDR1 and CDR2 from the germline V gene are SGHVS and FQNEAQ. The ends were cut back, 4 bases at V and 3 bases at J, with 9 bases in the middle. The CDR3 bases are TGTGCCAGCAGCTGGGACGGCTACACTGAAGCTTTCTTT. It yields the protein CASSWDGYTEAFF. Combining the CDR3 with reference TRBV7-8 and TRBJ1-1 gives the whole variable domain GAGVSQSPRYKVAKRGQDVALRCDPISGHVSLFWYQQALGQGPEFLTYFQNEAQLDKSGLPSDRFFAERPEGSVSTLKIQRTQQEDSAVYLCASSWDGYTEAFFGQGTRLTVV.

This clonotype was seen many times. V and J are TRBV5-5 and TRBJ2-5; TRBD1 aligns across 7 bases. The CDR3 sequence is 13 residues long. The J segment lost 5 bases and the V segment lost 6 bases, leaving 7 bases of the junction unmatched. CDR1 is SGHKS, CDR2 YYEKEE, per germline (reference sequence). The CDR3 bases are TGTGCCAGCACCGTCTCGGACAGGGAGACCCAGTACTTC. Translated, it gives CASTVSDRETQYF.

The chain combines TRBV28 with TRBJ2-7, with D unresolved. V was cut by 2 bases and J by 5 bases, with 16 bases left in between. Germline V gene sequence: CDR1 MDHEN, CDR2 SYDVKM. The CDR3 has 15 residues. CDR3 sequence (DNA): TGTGCCAGCAGTTTAGATTTCCGGGTGTTCCACGAGCAGTACTTC. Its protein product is CASSLDFRVFHEQYF.

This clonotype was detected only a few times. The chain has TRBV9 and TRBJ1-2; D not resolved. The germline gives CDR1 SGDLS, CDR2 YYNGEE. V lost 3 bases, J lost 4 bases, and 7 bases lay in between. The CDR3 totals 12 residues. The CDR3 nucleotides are TGTGCCAGCAGCGCTTCCTCCTATGGCTACACCTTC. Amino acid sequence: CASSASSYGYTF.

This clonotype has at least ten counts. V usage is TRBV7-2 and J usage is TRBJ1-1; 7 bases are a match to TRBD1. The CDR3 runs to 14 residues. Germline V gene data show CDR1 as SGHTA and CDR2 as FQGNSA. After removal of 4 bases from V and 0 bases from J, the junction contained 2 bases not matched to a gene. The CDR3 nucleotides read TGTGCCAGCAGCTGGGGACAGCTGAACACTGAAGCTTTCTTT. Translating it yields CASSWGQLNTEAFF.

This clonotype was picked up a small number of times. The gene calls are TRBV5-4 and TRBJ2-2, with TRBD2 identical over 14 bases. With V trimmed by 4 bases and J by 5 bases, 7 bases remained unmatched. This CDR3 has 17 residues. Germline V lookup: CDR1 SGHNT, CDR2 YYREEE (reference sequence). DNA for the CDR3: TGTGCCAGCAGCGGACCGGGACTAGCGGGAGCGACCGGGGAGCTGTTTTTT. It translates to CASSGPGLAGATGELFF. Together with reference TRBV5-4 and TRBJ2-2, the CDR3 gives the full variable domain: ETGVTQSPTHLIKTRGQQVTLRCSSQSGHNTVSWYQQALGQGPQFIFQYYREEENGRGNFPPRFSGLQFPNYSSELNVNALELDDSALYLCASSGPGLAGATGELFFGEGSRLTVL.

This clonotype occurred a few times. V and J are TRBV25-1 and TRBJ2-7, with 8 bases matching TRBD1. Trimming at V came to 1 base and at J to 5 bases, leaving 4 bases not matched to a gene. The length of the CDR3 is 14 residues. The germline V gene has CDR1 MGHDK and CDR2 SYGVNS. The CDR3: CASSESGTGNEQYF. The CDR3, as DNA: TGTGCCAGCAGTGAATCCGGGACAGGTAACGAGCAGTACTTC.

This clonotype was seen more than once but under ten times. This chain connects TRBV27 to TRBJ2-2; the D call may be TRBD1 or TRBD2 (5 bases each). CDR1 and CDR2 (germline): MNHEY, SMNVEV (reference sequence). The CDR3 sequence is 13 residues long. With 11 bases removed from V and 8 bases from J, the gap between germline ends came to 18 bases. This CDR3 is CAVGSGPRGELFF. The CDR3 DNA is TGTGCCGTGGGTTCGGGACCTAGGGGGGAGCTGTTTTTT.

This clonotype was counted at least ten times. The CDR3 DNA reads as TGTGCCAGCAGTGCTAGGACAGGAGGCACAGATACGCAGTATTTT. Its protein is CASSARTGGTDTQYF. The chain is built from TRBV2 and TRBJ2-3, with 7 positions matching TRBD1. CDR1 and CDR2 from the germline V gene are SNHLY and FYNNEI. With V trimmed by 4 bases and J by 1 base, 5 bases remained unmatched. The CDR3 covers 15 residues. Supplemented by reference TRBV2 and TRBJ2-3, the full variable domain reads EPEVTQTPSHQVTQMGQEVILRCVPISNHLYFYWYRQILGQKVEFLVSFYNNEISEKSEIFDDQFSVERPDGSNFTLKIRSTKLEDSAMYFCASSARTGGTDTQYFGPGTRLTVL.

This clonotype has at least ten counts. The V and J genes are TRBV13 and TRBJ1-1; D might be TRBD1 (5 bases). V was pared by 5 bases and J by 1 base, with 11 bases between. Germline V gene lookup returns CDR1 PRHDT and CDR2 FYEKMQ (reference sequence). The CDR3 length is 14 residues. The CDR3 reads CASSPQTENTEAFF. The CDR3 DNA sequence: TGTGCCAGCAGCCCACAGACAGAGAACACTGAAGCTTTCTTT. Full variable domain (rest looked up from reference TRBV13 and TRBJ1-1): AAGVIQSPRHLIKEKRETATLKCYPIPRHDTVYWYQQGPGQDPQFLISFYEKMQSDKGSIPDRFSAQQFSDYHSELNMSSLELGDSALYFCASSPQTENTEAFFGQGTRLTVV.

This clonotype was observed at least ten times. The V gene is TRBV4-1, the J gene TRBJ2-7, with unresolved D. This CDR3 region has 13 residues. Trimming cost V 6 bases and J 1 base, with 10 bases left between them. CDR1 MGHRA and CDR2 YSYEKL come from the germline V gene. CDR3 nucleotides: TGCGCCAGCAGTACGCGAGCTTCCTACGAGCAGTACTTC. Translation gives CASSTRASYEQYF.

The CDR3 sequence: CAISESLSQSTDTQYF. The CDR3 coding sequence is TGTGCCATCAGTGAGTCGTTGTCCCAGAGCACAGATACGCAGTATTTT. This chain joins TRBV10-3 and TRBJ2-3; the D is unclear. V was pared by 0 bases and J by 0 bases, with 10 bases between. The CDR3 contains 16 residues. Germline V gene data show CDR1 as ENHRY and CDR2 as SYGVKD.

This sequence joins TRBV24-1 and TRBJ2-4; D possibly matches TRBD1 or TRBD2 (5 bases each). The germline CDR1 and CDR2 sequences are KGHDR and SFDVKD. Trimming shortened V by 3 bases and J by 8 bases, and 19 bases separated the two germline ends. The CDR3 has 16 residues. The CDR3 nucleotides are TGTGCCACCAGTGATGGGTCTGGGGGATCCCGCTACATTCAGTACTTC. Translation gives CATSDGSGGSRYIQYF.

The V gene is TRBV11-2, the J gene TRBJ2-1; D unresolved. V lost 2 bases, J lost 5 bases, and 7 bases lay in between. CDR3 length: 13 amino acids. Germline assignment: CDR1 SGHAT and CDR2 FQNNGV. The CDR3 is CASSLSQNNEQFF. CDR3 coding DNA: TGTGCCAGCAGCTTATCACAGAACAATGAGCAGTTCTTC.

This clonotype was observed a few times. For the CDR3, the DNA is TGTGCCAGCAGCTCATTCGGGGGCTACGAGCAGTACTTC. As protein: CASSSFGGYEQYF. This rearrangement joins TRBV3-1 to TRBJ2-7, with D possibly matching TRBD2 (6 bases). The germline V and J ends were trimmed by 5 bases and 3 bases, with 11 bases remaining between them. Germline-derived CDR1 and CDR2 are LGHDT and YNNKEL (reference sequence). This CDR3 region has 13 residues.

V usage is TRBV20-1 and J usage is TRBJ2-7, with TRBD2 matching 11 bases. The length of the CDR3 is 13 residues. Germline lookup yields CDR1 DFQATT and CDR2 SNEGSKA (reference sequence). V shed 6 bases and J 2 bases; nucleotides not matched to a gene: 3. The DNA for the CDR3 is TGCAGTGCAGGGACTAGCGGAGCCTACGAGCAGTACTTC. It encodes CSAGTSGAYEQYF.

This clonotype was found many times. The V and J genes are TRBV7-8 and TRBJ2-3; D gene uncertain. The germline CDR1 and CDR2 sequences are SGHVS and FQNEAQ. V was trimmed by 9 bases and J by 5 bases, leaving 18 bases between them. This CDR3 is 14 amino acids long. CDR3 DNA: TGTGCCAGTTTCATCAGCGCCGCACAAGATACGCAGTATTTT. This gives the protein CASFISAAQDTQYF. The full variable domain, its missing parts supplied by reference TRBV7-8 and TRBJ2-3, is GAGVSQSPRYKVAKRGQDVALRCDPISGHVSLFWYQQALGQGPEFLTYFQNEAQLDKSGLPSDRFFAERPEGSVSTLKIQRTQQEDSAVYLCASFISAAQDTQYFGPGTRLTVL.

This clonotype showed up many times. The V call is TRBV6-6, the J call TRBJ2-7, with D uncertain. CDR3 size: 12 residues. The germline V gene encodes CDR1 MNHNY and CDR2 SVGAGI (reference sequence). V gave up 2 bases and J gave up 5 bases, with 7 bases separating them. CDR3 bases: TGTGCCAGCAGTTACGGCCTGAACGAGCAGTACTTC. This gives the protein CASSYGLNEQYF.

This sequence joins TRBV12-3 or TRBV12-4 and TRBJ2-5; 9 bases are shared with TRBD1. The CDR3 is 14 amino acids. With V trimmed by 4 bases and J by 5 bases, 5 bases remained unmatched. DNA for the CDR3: TGTGCCAGCAGTTCCCTCGGGACAGGGGAGACCCAGTACTTC. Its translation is CASSSLGTGETQYF.